This TCR beta chain was observed in a study of blood T cells in healthy people across ages. Together with a sample-barcoded 5' primer, a J-beta primer mix was included in a second PCR lasting roughly 6 to 12 cycles. TCRdb ran MiXCR on the 5' RACE reads and lists one entry per CDR3 protein. The data show 1.6 million or so distinct CDR3 sequences, 30% to 35% seen once. This clonotype has at least ten counts. Trimming took 0 bases from V and 0 from J, leaving 5 bases between them. CDR3 length equals 14 residues. The material sequenced was blood. The rearrangement links TRBV12-3 or TRBV12-4 to TRBJ2-5; no clear D. The sequence was obtained from a woman aged 25 to 45 in good health. The CDR3 loop is CASSLALDQETQYF. CDR3 sequence (DNA): TGTGCCAGCAGTTTAGCTCTAGACCAAGAGACCCAGTACTTC.